The 31 T cell receptor beta chains below were found in one sample sequenced in a study of cytomegalovirus exposure and HLA in healthy donors. Researchers ran the PCR with 60 Vbeta and 13 Jbeta primers. Some clones are missing from TCRdb's copy, which holds only in-frame ones; the method was immunoSEQ multiplex PCR. The profile shows about 110,000 clones, 60% to 85% of them singletons. The sequenced sample consisted of PBMCs. The origin of the receptors is a male donor in good health and CMV-seronegative.

V usage is TRBV7-9 and J usage is TRBJ2-5; 9 bases are a match to TRBD2. CDR1 is SEHNR and CDR2 is FQNEAQ in the germline V gene (reference sequence). The CDR3 is made up of 16 amino acids. V lost 6 bases, J lost 3 bases, and 11 bases stayed unmatched. CDR3 sequence (DNA): TGTGCCAGCAGGCCAGGTAGCGGGAGAATCGAAGAGACCCAGTACTTC. Encoded protein: CASRPGSGRIEETQYF.

This clone was seen only once. This chain uses TRBV6-5 with TRBJ2-3; D gene uncertain. Per the germline V gene, CDR1 is MNHEY and CDR2 is SVGAGI. V was cut by 8 bases and J by 2 bases, with 8 bases left in between. The CDR3 has 12 residues. CDR3 nucleotide sequence: TGTGCCAGCGCCTCTACCACAGATACGCAGTATTTT. Its translation is CASASTTDTQYF.

The J gene is TRBJ2-1, the V gene TRBV5-1, with 10 bases that match TRBD1. This CDR3 is 17 amino acids long. J lost 4 bases, V lost 0 bases, and 7 bases had no gene match. Per germline, CDR1 SGHRS and CDR2 YFSETQ. The CDR3 here is CASSLERTGGGYNEQFF. Here the CDR3 DNA reads TGCGCCAGCAGCTTGGAGAGGACAGGGGGTGGGTACAATGAGCAGTTCTTC.

This clone was counted a single time. The chain couples TRBV5-4 to TRBJ2-2; perhaps TRBD1 as D (6 bases). Germline CDR1 is SGHNT and CDR2 is YYREEE (reference sequence). Between the trimmed V and J ends, which lost 4 bases and 6 bases, there was a span of 19 bases. CDR3 length: 16 amino acids. The CDR3 loop is CASSLWTAGVPGELFF. The CDR3, as DNA: TGTGCCAGCAGCCTATGGACAGCTGGGGTACCCGGGGAGCTGTTTTTT.

The rearrangement links TRBV27 to TRBJ1-5; no clear D gene. V lost 3 bases and J lost 0, with 6 bases in between. The CDR3 length is 14 residues. CDR1 and CDR2 (germline): MNHEY, SMNVEV (reference sequence). The chain's CDR3 is CASSLSLSNQPQHF. CDR3 DNA: TGTGCCAGCAGTTTGAGTCTTAGCAATCAGCCCCAGCATTTT.

This clone appeared a few times. The germline gene is not matched at one end of the junction; a read error may be the cause. The V and J genes are TRBV30 and TRBJ2-2, with D possibly being TRBD2 (5 bases). This CDR3 spans 15 amino acids. CDR1 is GTSNPN and CDR2 is SVGIG in the germline V gene (reference sequence). For the CDR3, the DNA is TGTGCCGGGAGCCCTTCGGGGTCGCACACCGGGGAGCTGTTTTTT. It encodes CAGSPSGSHTGELFF.

The chain has TRBV18 and TRBJ1-5; TRBD1 matches 9 bases. V was pared by 3 bases and J by 6 bases, with 6 bases of the junction left unmatched. The germline V gene has CDR1 KGHSH and CDR2 LQKENI. The CDR3 sequence is 15 residues long. The CDR3 sequence is CASSPATGGPQPQHF. The CDR3 bases are TGTGCCAGCTCACCCGCAACAGGGGGCCCTCAGCCCCAGCATTTT. The full variable domain, completed using reference TRBV18 and TRBJ1-5, is NAGVMQNPRHLVRRRGQEARLRCSPMKGHSHVYWYRQLPEEGLKFMVYLQKENIIDESGMPKERFSAEFPKEGPSILRIQQVVRGDSAAYFCASSPATGGPQPQHFGDGTRLSIL.

This sequence joins TRBV28 and TRBJ2-3, with 7 bases aligning to TRBD1. The CDR3 loop spans 15 amino acids. V trimming: 6 bases; J trimming: 0 bases; junction bases outside the gene matches: 6. Germline-derived CDR1 and CDR2 are MDHEN and SYDVKM. Here the CDR3 reads CASRGRGQSTDTQYF. CDR3 in DNA: TGTGCCAGCAGGGGAAGGGGGCAAAGCACAGATACGCAGTATTTT.

There are a few counts of this clone. This chain joins TRBV2 and TRBJ1-5; unclear D gene. This CDR3 has 14 amino acids. V dropped 1 base and J dropped 3 bases, with 7 bases sitting between them. Germline CDR1 SNHLY, CDR2 FYNNEI. The CDR3 DNA is TGTGCCAGCAGTGAAGGCCAGATCAATCAGCCCCAGCATTTT. Its protein product is CASSEGQINQPQHF. Supplemented by reference TRBV2 and TRBJ1-5, the full variable domain reads EPEVTQTPSHQVTQMGQEVILRCVPISNHLYFYWYRQILGQKVEFLVSFYNNEISEKSEIFDDQFSVERPDGSNFTLKIRSTKLEDSAMYFCASSEGQINQPQHFGDGTRLSIL.

This chain connects TRBV7-3 to TRBJ2-7; TRBD2 is a possible D gene (6 bases). The CDR3 extends over 14 amino acids. Germline CDR1 is SGHTA and CDR2 is FQGTGA. Trimming took off 2 bases at V and 5 bases at J, with 13 bases between the two ends. As DNA, the CDR3 is TGTGCCAGCAGCTTAGTAGCGGCCCCCCACGAGCAGTACTTC. The encoded protein is CASSLVAAPHEQYF. The full variable domain, with the rest looked up from reference TRBV7-3 and TRBJ2-7, is GAGVSQTPSNKVTEKGKYVELRCDPISGHTALYWYRQSLGQGPEFLIYFQGTGAADDSGLPNDRFFAVRPEGSVSTLKIQRTERGDSAVYLCASSLVAAPHEQYFGPGTRLTVT.

The chain couples TRBV5-4 to TRBJ2-5; 7 bases match TRBD2. Germline CDR1 and CDR2: SGHNT and YYREEE (reference sequence). The CDR3 runs to 17 residues. The junction had 15 bases not matched to a gene; V was cut back by 3 bases and J by 4 bases. CDR3 protein: CASSWVGAGVFAETQYF. In DNA, the CDR3 is TGTGCCAGCAGCTGGGTTGGGGCGGGAGTATTCGCAGAGACCCAGTACTTC.

The V call is TRBV28, the J call TRBJ2-7; D is perhaps TRBD1 (6 bases). Germline V gene sequence: CDR1 MDHEN, CDR2 SYDVKM. V dropped 4 bases and J dropped 1 base, with 8 bases sitting between them. The CDR3 contains 13 residues. The CDR3 protein is CASSSDRSYEQYF. In DNA form, the CDR3 reads TGTGCCAGCAGTTCGGACAGATCCTACGAGCAGTACTTC.

The chain combines TRBV14 with TRBJ1-6, with a possible D match to TRBD1 (5 bases). CDR1 is SGHDN, CDR2 FVKESK, per germline. The ends were cut back, 1 base at V and 7 bases at J, with 11 bases in the middle. The CDR3 runs to 15 residues. As DNA, the CDR3 is TGTGCCAGCAGCCAAGTCACAGGAGGGAATTCACCCCTCCACTTT. It specifies CASSQVTGGNSPLHF.

The chain couples TRBV19 to TRBJ2-2, with 7 bases matching TRBD1. With 3 bases clipped from V and 1 base from J, the junction kept 5 bases outside the gene matches. Germline assignment: CDR1 LNHDA and CDR2 SQIVND (reference sequence). The CDR3 covers 16 residues. The CDR3 loop is CASSMRQGVNTGELFF. DNA for the CDR3: TGTGCCAGTAGTATGCGACAGGGTGTGAACACCGGGGAGCTGTTTTTT.

The gene calls are TRBV4-1 and TRBJ2-3; 7 bases line up with TRBD1. The germline V gene has CDR1 MGHRA and CDR2 YSYEKL. This CDR3 comprises 15 residues. J lost 4 bases, V lost 2 bases, and 6 bases had no gene match. The CDR3 region is CASSQRQGGSDTQYF. DNA for the CDR3: TGCGCCAGCAGCCAAAGACAGGGCGGTTCAGATACGCAGTATTTT.

The chain employs TRBV30 and TRBJ1-3; 8 nucleotides match TRBD1. CDR3 length: 13 amino acids. The germline CDR1 and CDR2 sequences are GTSNPN and SVGIG (reference sequence). The ends lost 4 bases at V and 4 bases at J; junction bases unmatched: 3. CDR3: CAWTRTGGNTIYF. In DNA form, the CDR3 reads TGTGCCTGGACCCGGACAGGGGGAAACACCATATATTTT. Using reference TRBV30 and TRBJ1-3 for the parts outside the CDR3, the full variable domain is SQTIHQWPATLVQPVGSPLSLECTVEGTSNPNLYWYRQAAGRGLQLLFYSVGIGQISSEVPQNLSASRPQDRQFILSSKKLLLSDSGFYLCAWTRTGGNTIYFGEGSWLTVV.

This chain connects TRBV18 to TRBJ1-2; TRBD1 agrees at 8 bases. From germline, CDR1 is KGHSH and CDR2 LQKENI. The CDR3 contains 13 residues. With V trimmed by 4 bases and J by 3 bases, 1 base remained unmatched. The CDR3 loop reads CASSQGQDYGYTF. The DNA of the CDR3 is TGTGCCAGCTCACAGGGACAGGACTATGGCTACACCTTC.

This clone is a singleton in its sample. The chain has TRBV6-5 and TRBJ1-1; TRBD1 matches at 7 bases. With 6 bases clipped from V and 0 bases from J, the junction kept 7 bases outside the gene matches. Germline assignment: CDR1 MNHEY and CDR2 SVGAGI. This CDR3 has 15 residues. CDR3 sequence (DNA): TGTGCCAGCAGCTCCGGGACAGCCATGAACACTGAAGCTTTCTTT. Its protein product is CASSSGTAMNTEAFF.

CDR3 loop: CATSRVLGVPYGYTF. The DNA for the CDR3 is TGTGCCACCAGCAGAGTTTTGGGAGTTCCCTATGGCTACACCTTC. This chain links TRBV15 with TRBJ1-2; D gene ambiguous. CDR1 and CDR2 from the germline V gene are LNHNV and YYDKDF (reference sequence). The CDR3 totals 15 residues. Trimming took off 1 base at V and 4 bases at J, with 13 bases between the two ends.

The gene calls are TRBV7-3 and TRBJ2-1; 7 nucleotides agree with TRBD2. The CDR3 sequence is 15 residues long. Germline V gene sequence: CDR1 SGHTA, CDR2 FQGTGA. V shed 1 base, J shed 1 base, and the junction held 1 base outside the gene matches. The chain's CDR3 is CASSLMRGSYNEQFF. Written as DNA, the CDR3 is TGTGCCAGCAGCTTAATGCGGGGGTCCTACAATGAGCAGTTCTTC. The variable domain in full, completed from reference TRBV7-3 and TRBJ2-1, reads GAGVSQTPSNKVTEKGKYVELRCDPISGHTALYWYRQSLGQGPEFLIYFQGTGAADDSGLPNDRFFAVRPEGSVSTLKIQRTERGDSAVYLCASSLMRGSYNEQFFGPGTRLTVL.

This chain connects TRBV27 to TRBJ2-1, with TRBD2 as a possible D gene (6 bases). The ends were cut back, 6 bases at V and 4 bases at J, with 13 bases in the middle. CDR3 size: 14 residues. Germline values: CDR1 MNHEY, CDR2 SMNVEV (reference sequence). The CDR3 sequence: CASSRESRYNEQFF. The CDR3 bases are TGTGCCAGCAGCCGGGAGTCCAGATACAATGAGCAGTTCTTC.

Note on this clone: Since no conserved phenylalanine or tryptophan closes the CDR3, a read error is the likely cause. The chain combines TRBV27 with TRBJ2-7; possibly TRBD2 for D (6 bases). The ends were cut back, 8 bases at V and 4 bases at J, with 18 bases in the middle. CDR1 MNHEY and CDR2 SMNVEV come from the germline V gene (reference sequence). The CDR3 contains 14 residues. The CDR3 nucleotides are TGTGCCAGCGCCATTAGGGCGGGATATTACGAGCAGTACCTC. Amino acid sequence: CASAIRAGYYEQYL.

Of note for this clone: A junction end diverges from the germline sequence, so it may reflect a read error. This sample includes further DNA sequences coding for the same CDR3. The chain joins TRBV19 to TRBJ1-5; 7 nucleotides line up with TRBD1. The CDR3 contains 13 residues. Germline V lookup: CDR1 LNHDA, CDR2 SQIVND (reference sequence). The CDR3 DNA sequence: TGCGCCAGTAGTATACAGGGGTATCAGCCCCAGCATTTT. It yields the protein CASSIQGYQPQHF. Full variable domain (remainder filled in from reference TRBV19 and TRBJ1-5): DGGITQSPKYLFRKEGQNVTLSCEQNLNHDAMYWYRQDPGQGLRLIYYSQIVNDFQKGDIAEGYSVSREKKESFPLTVTSAQKNPTAFYLCASSIQGYQPQHFGDGTRLSIL.

V usage is TRBV15 and J usage is TRBJ1-5; D gene unclear. The germline V gene has CDR1 LNHNV and CDR2 YYDKDF (reference sequence). The CDR3 runs to 13 residues. V was trimmed by 0 bases and J by 7 bases, leaving 7 bases between them. CDR3 DNA sequence: TGTGCCACCAGCAGAGATCGGGAGCAGCCCCAGCATTTT. Translating it yields CATSRDREQPQHF.

This chain joins TRBV2 and TRBJ1-5; D is undetermined. Germline V gene sequence: CDR1 SNHLY, CDR2 FYNNEI. The CDR3 runs 14 residues. V was pared by 2 bases and J by 6 bases, with 11 bases between. The CDR3 protein is CASSEFSTTQPQHF. CDR3 nucleotides: TGTGCCAGCAGTGAATTCAGTACTACTCAGCCCCAGCATTTT.

The CDR3 spells CASTSGFISYNEQFF. The CDR3 DNA follows: TGTGCCAGCACCAGCGGGTTTATCTCCTACAATGAGCAGTTCTTC. V usage is TRBV4-2 and J usage is TRBJ2-1, with D perhaps matching TRBD2 (6 bases). Germline-derived CDR1 and CDR2 are LGHNA and YNFKEQ. The CDR3 runs to 15 residues. V was clipped by 7 bases and J by 0 bases, with 13 bases between them.

The V and J genes are TRBV6-5 and TRBJ2-7; 9 bases line up with TRBD1. The germline CDR1 and CDR2 sequences are MNHEY and SVGAGI. J was trimmed by 6 bases and V by 6 bases; bases with no gene match: 12. There are 15 residues in the CDR3. The CDR3 region has the DNA TGTGCCAGCAGACCCAGGACAGGGGACCTCGGCGAGCAGTACTTC. Amino acid sequence: CASRPRTGDLGEQYF.

The chain joins TRBV7-6 to TRBJ2-7; 9 positions agree with TRBD2. Germline lookup yields CDR1 SGHVS and CDR2 FNYEAQ. V trimming: 5 bases; J trimming: 4 bases; junction bases outside the gene matches: 6. The CDR3 has 14 amino acids. The CDR3 loop is CASSPGGLAYEQYF. The CDR3 DNA reads TGTGCCAGCAGCCCCGGCGGACTAGCGTACGAGCAGTACTTC.

The CDR3 here is CASSWASGNTGELFF. The CDR3 DNA reads TGTGCCAGCAGCTGGGCTAGCGGTAACACCGGGGAGCTGTTTTTT. The chain has TRBV11-3 and TRBJ2-2; 7 nucleotides match TRBD2. Germline V gene data show CDR1 as SGHNT and CDR2 as YENEEA. V shed 4 bases and J 2 bases; nucleotides not matched to a gene: 4. CDR3 length: 15 residues.

This clone was counted between two and nine times. V is TRBV4-3 and J is TRBJ2-1; a weak D match, TRBD2 (6 bases). The germline V gene encodes CDR1 LGHNA and CDR2 YSLEER. V lost 10 bases and J lost 9, with 10 bases in between. The CDR3 consists of 10 residues. Here the CDR3 reads CATREFEQFF. Here the CDR3 DNA reads TGCGCCACTCGGGAGTTTGAGCAGTTCTTC.

This chain joins TRBV28 and TRBJ2-5; maybe TRBD2 (5 bases). The V end lost 3 bases, the J end lost 5 bases, and 16 bases lay between the germline ends. In germline, CDR1 is MDHEN, CDR2 SYDVKM. The CDR3 runs 15 residues. CDR3 residues: CASSFHGMRGETQYF. DNA of the CDR3: TGTGCCAGCAGTTTCCACGGGATGCGAGGGGAGACCCAGTACTTC.